This entry is about one T cell receptor (beta chain). Its specificity is unknown. The data stem from a study of somatic mutations in cytotoxic T cells in rheumatoid arthritis. CDR1 and CDR2 from the germline V gene are MDHEN and SYDVKM. Deletions cut 1 base from V and 0 bases from J, with 4 bases between. The CDR3 is 14 amino acids. Sequencing used immunoSEQ multiplex PCR; TCRdb keeps in-frame clones, though not all of them. The data contain 6,500 to 9,000 clones, about four fifths of them singletons. Using positive magnetic bead selection on an AutoMACS, CD4+ and CD8+ cells were isolated, after which their purity was checked by flow cytometry. Study-level findings and limits: Patients with rheumatoid arthritis did not differ significantly from age-matched healthy controls in CD8+ T-cell clonality.

The chain is built from TRBV28 and TRBJ1-5; D is ambiguous. The TCR originated in an adult with rheumatoid arthritis. Source material: CD8+ T cells sorted from blood. The CDR3 loop is CASSLLSSNQPQHF. The DNA for the CDR3 is TGTGCCAGCAGTTTATTGTCTAGCAATCAGCCCCAGCATTTT.